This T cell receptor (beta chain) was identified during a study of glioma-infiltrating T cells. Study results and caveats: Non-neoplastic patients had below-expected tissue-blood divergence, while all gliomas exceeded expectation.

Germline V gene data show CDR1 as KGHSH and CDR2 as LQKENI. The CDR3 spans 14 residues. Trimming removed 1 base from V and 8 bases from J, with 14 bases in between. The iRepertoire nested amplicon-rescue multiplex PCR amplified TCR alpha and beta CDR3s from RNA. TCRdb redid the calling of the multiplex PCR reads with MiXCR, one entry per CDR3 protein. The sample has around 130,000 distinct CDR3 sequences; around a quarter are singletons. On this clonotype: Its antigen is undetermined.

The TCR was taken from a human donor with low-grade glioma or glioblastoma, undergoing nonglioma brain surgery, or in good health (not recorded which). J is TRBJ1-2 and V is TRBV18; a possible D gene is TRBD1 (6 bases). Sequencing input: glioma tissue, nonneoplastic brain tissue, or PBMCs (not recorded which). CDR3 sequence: CASSPRDKGSGYTF. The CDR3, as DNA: TGTGCCAGCTCACCACGGGACAAGGGAAGCGGCTACACCTTC.